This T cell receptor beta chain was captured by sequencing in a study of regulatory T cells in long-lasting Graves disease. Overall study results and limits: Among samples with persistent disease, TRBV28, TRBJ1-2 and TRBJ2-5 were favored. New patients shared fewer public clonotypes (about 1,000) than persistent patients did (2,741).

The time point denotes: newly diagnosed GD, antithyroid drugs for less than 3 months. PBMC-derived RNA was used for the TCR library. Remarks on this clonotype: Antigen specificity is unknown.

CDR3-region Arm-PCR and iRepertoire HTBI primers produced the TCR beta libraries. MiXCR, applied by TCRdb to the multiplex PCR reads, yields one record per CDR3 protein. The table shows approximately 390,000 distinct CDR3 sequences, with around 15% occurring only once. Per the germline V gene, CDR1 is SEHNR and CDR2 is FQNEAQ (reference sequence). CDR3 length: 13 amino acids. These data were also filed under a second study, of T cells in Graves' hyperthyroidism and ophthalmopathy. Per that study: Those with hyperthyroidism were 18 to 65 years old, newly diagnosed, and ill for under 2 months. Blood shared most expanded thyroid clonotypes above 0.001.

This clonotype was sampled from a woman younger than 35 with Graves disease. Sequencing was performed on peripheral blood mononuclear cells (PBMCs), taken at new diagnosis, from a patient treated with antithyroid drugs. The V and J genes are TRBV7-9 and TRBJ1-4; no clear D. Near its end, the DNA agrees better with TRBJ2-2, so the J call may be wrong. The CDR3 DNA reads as TGTGCCAGCAGCCGAGCTGGCAGCGAGGAGCTGTTTTTT. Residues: CASSRAGSEELFF.